This T cell receptor beta chain was obtained from a study of shared clonotypes between healthy human individuals. Notes on the study in general: Since donors were few, the genetic and exposure-history diversity represented was limited.

The authors divided CD4+ cells into CD45RA+ naive and CD45RA-negative memory subsets. Notes on this clone: Its antigen is unidentified.

Germline V gene sequence: CDR1 GTSNPN, CDR2 SVGIG (reference sequence). The V end was cut by 0 bases, the J end by 12 bases, with 9 bases between. The length of the CDR3 is 11 residues. Sequencing was performed with immunoSEQ multiplex PCR; in TCRdb, only in-frame clones are kept and a portion is missing. The sample gives millions of clones, around nine tenths of which show up once; roughly 0.14% is in the top ten. The rearrangement links TRBV30 to TRBJ2-4; D not resolved. This clonotype was obtained from a man in his late teens or twenties in good health. What was sequenced was naive CD4+ T cells sorted from blood. Described subset: CD45RA+ positively selected. CDR3 loop: CAWSVLGTQYF. The CDR3 coding sequence is TGTGCCTGGAGTGTACTTGGTACTCAGTACTTC.